These 29 T cell receptor beta chains came from one sample sequenced in a study of T cell responses to AZD1222 COVID-19 vaccine. Sequencing was performed with immunoSEQ multiplex PCR; in TCRdb, only in-frame clones are kept and a portion is missing. The table lists around 140,000 clones, around 92% of them singletons. The source material was peripheral blood, sampled 28 days after the second AZD1222 dose. These receptors were obtained from an adult who received the AZD1222 COVID-19 vaccine.

The V gene is TRBV19, the J gene TRBJ2-2, with 10 bases fitting TRBD1. Germline V lookup: CDR1 LNHDA, CDR2 SQIVND (reference sequence). Trimming cost V 5 bases and J 3 bases; bases outside gene matches: 6. The CDR3 has 16 residues. The CDR3 spells CASSARQGADTGELFF. The CDR3 DNA follows: TGTGCCAGTAGTGCCCGACAGGGGGCGGACACCGGGGAGCTGTTTTTT.

The table lists this clone with a count of one. The V gene is TRBV30, the J gene TRBJ1-1; D ambiguous. Germline CDR1 GTSNPN, CDR2 SVGIG (reference sequence). CDR3 length: 12 amino acids. The V and J ends lost 2 bases and 5 bases respectively, with 9 bases between them. CDR3 DNA: TGTGCCTGGAGTCACGGTTATACTGAAGCTTTCTTT. This codes for CAWSHGYTEAFF.

J is TRBJ1-4 and V is TRBV2; D might be TRBD1 (6 bases). CDR3 size: 14 residues. The ends were cut back, 5 bases at V and 8 bases at J, with 15 bases in the middle. Per the germline V gene, CDR1 is SNHLY and CDR2 is FYNNEI. CDR3 amino acids: CASSYRDMREKLFF. Written as DNA, the CDR3 is TGTGCCAGCAGTTACCGGGACATGCGGGAAAAACTGTTTTTT.

The chain combines TRBV10-3 with TRBJ1-3, with D tentatively TRBD1 (6 bases). Germline V CDR1 and CDR2: ENHRY, SYGVKD. Trimming removed 10 bases at V and 4 bases at J, with 11 bases between. The CDR3 covers 12 residues. In nucleotides, the CDR3 is TGTGCCAGCAGACAGGAGGGAAACACCATATATTTT. Its protein is CASRQEGNTIYF.

J is TRBJ1-5 and V is TRBV19; D remains unclear. Germline CDR1 is LNHDA and CDR2 is SQIVND (reference sequence). CDR3 size: 15 residues. Trimming took 3 bases from V and 7 from J, leaving 16 bases between them. The CDR3 spells CASSIELGGGQPQHF. CDR3 bases: TGTGCCAGTAGTATCGAATTGGGAGGCGGGCAGCCCCAGCATTTT.

This chain uses TRBV6-6 with TRBJ1-1, with a possible D match to TRBD1 (5 bases). This CDR3 has 12 amino acids. Trimming pared 8 bases from V and 4 bases from J, leaving 11 bases between. Germline CDR1 reads MNHNY; CDR2 reads SVGAGI (reference sequence). DNA of the CDR3: TGTGCCAGCGGAAGGAGGGGCACTGAAGCTTTCTTT. It is translated as CASGRRGTEAFF.

J is TRBJ1-3 and V is TRBV29-1, with 8 nucleotides matching TRBD1. After removal of 4 bases from V and 5 bases from J, the junction contained 4 bases not matched to a gene. CDR1 is SQVTM, CDR2 ANQGSEA, per germline. CDR3 size: 13 residues. Written as DNA, the CDR3 is TGCAGCGTTGGGACAGGGCTTAGAAACACCATATATTTT. It specifies CSVGTGLRNTIYF.

This chain links TRBV20-1 with TRBJ1-2; tentatively, D is TRBD1 (5 bases). From germline, CDR1 is DFQATT and CDR2 SNEGSKA (reference sequence). This CDR3 comprises 11 residues. The V end lost 3 bases, the J end lost 5 bases, and 7 bases lay between the germline ends. The CDR3 loop reads CSARTDYGYTF. CDR3 in DNA: TGCAGTGCTAGGACAGATTATGGCTACACCTTC.

V and J are TRBV3-1 (or the pseudogene TRBV3-2) and TRBJ2-5, with D hard to call. Looked up from germline, CDR1 is LGHDT and CDR2 is YNNKEL (reference sequence). The CDR3 spans 14 residues. The V end was cut by 3 bases, the J end by 0 bases, with 8 bases between. The CDR3 nucleotides read TGTGCCAGCAGCCACCCCCCCAACCAAGAGACCCAGTACTTC. Translation gives CASSHPPNQETQYF.

The genes are TRBV27 and TRBJ2-7; the D gene is possibly TRBD2 (5 bases). Between the trimmed V and J ends, which lost 2 bases and 1 base, there was a span of 6 bases. The CDR3 covers 13 residues. The germline gives CDR1 MNHEY, CDR2 SMNVEV (reference sequence). In nucleotides, the CDR3 is TGTGCCAGCAGTTTACGAGGGTCCTACGAGCAGTACTTC. Its protein product is CASSLRGSYEQYF.

CDR3 sequence: CASTFTSGTDTQYF. The DNA for the CDR3 is TGCGCCAGCACCTTTACTAGCGGCACAGATACGCAGTATTTT. V is TRBV5-1 and J is TRBJ2-3, with 7 bases fitting TRBD2. Germline values: CDR1 SGHRS, CDR2 YFSETQ. The CDR3 has 14 residues. V lost 6 bases, J lost 1 base, and 5 bases stayed unmatched.

The chain recombines TRBV7-8 with TRBJ2-3; 11 bases match TRBD2. Germline-derived CDR1 and CDR2 are SGHVS and FQNEAQ. The junction had 10 bases not matched to a gene; V was cut back by 1 base and J by 4 bases. This CDR3 contains 18 residues. This chain's CDR3 is CASSLVLAGGSLADTQYF. CDR3 nucleotide sequence: TGTGCCAGCAGCTTAGTCCTAGCGGGAGGTAGTCTTGCAGATACGCAGTATTTT.

The genes are TRBV2 and TRBJ2-1; D is unclear. The germline V gene has CDR1 SNHLY and CDR2 FYNNEI. V was pared by 6 bases and J by 2 bases, with 14 bases between. The CDR3 extends over 15 amino acids. CDR3: CASSFRRNPYNEQFF. For the CDR3, the DNA is TGTGCCAGCAGCTTCCGTAGGAACCCCTACAATGAGCAGTTCTTC.

The chain links TRBV9 to TRBJ2-5, with 7 bases that match TRBD1. Trimming took 3 bases from V and 4 from J; bases not matched to a gene: 9. This CDR3 spans 15 amino acids. In germline, CDR1 is SGDLS, CDR2 YYNGEE. CDR3 nucleotide sequence: TGTGCCAGCAGCGGGACGGGACAGACGGGAGAGACCCAGTACTTC. It codes for CASSGTGQTGETQYF.

V and J are TRBV18 and TRBJ2-3, with a possible D match to TRBD1 (5 bases). The CDR3 runs to 15 residues. V was clipped by 1 base and J by 0 bases, with 8 bases between them. In germline, CDR1 is KGHSH, CDR2 LQKENI. Here the CDR3 DNA reads TGTGCCAGCTCACCACAGGGGTCTAGCACAGATACGCAGTATTTT. Translated, it gives CASSPQGSSTDTQYF.

The genes are TRBV14 and TRBJ2-5, with D perhaps matching TRBD1 (6 bases). Germline assignment: CDR1 SGHDN and CDR2 FVKESK. The CDR3 contains 16 residues. Trimming took 4 bases from V and 6 from J, leaving 21 bases between them. CDR3 protein: CASSLAATGPWKTQYF. DNA for the CDR3: TGTGCCAGCAGCCTAGCAGCGACAGGCCCCTGGAAGACCCAGTACTTC.

The V gene is TRBV19, the J gene TRBJ2-1; TRBD2 is a possible D gene (5 bases). V lost 3 bases, J lost 10 bases, and 13 bases lay in between. CDR1 is LNHDA, CDR2 SQIVND, per germline (reference sequence). The CDR3 covers 13 residues. The CDR3 is CASSMEVSSEQFF. The CDR3 DNA sequence: TGTGCCAGTAGTATGGAGGTCAGCAGCGAGCAGTTCTTC.

The CDR3 reads CATSDLIGRQALYEQYF. CDR3 nucleotide sequence: TGTGCCACCAGTGATTTGATAGGTCGTCAGGCGCTTTACGAGCAGTACTTC. The V gene is TRBV24-1, the J gene TRBJ2-7; D ambiguous. The germline CDR1 and CDR2 sequences are KGHDR and SFDVKD. CDR3 size: 17 residues. V lost 0 bases, J lost 4 bases, and 18 bases lay in between.

The CDR3, as DNA: TGTGCCAGTAGCACGGGGGAGGCTGGCACAGATACGCAGTATTTT. Residues: CASSTGEAGTDTQYF. The chain combines TRBV19 with TRBJ2-3; maybe TRBD2 (6 bases). Between the trimmed V and J ends, which lost 6 bases and 1 base, there was a span of 14 bases. This CDR3 is built from 15 residues. CDR1 is LNHDA, CDR2 SQIVND, per germline (reference sequence). The full variable domain, with the rest looked up from reference TRBV19 and TRBJ2-3, is DGGITQSPKYLFRKEGQNVTLSCEQNLNHDAMYWYRQDPGQGLRLIYYSQIVNDFQKGDIAEGYSVSREKKESFPLTVTSAQKNPTAFYLCASSTGEAGTDTQYFGPGTRLTVL.

This clone was recorded only once. This chain uses TRBV12-5 with TRBJ2-2, with a weak D call TRBD1 (6 bases). Per the germline V gene, CDR1 is LGHNT and CDR2 is FRNRAP. Trimming shortened V by 5 bases and J by 8 bases, and 15 bases separated the two germline ends. This CDR3 contains 14 residues. CDR3 nucleotide sequence: TGTGCTAGTGGTCCCGGGACATCTGGGGGGGAGCTGTTTTTT. Its protein is CASGPGTSGGELFF.

This rearrangement joins TRBV5-1 to TRBJ2-1; 8 bases agree with TRBD1. Germline assignment: CDR1 SGHRS and CDR2 YFSETQ. The CDR3 runs to 15 residues. V lost 0 bases and J lost 8; bases outside the gene matches: 7. CDR3 residues: CASSLEGRGRDEQFF. The CDR3 bases are TGCGCCAGCAGCTTGGAAGGCAGGGGGCGGGATGAGCAGTTCTTC.

V is TRBV7-9 and J is TRBJ1-3, with a tentative D call TRBD1 (6 bases). The CDR3 runs to 16 residues. Deletions cut 5 bases from V and 0 bases from J, with 14 bases between. Per germline, CDR1 SEHNR and CDR2 FQNEAQ (reference sequence). The CDR3 sequence is CASSTGQFSSGNTIYF. As DNA, the CDR3 is TGTGCCAGCAGCACAGGACAGTTCAGCTCTGGAAACACCATATATTTT. The full variable domain, rest sourced from reference TRBV7-9 and TRBJ1-3, is DTGVSQNPRHKITKRGQNVTFRCDPISEHNRLYWYRQTLGQGPEFLTYFQNEAQLEKSRLLSDRFSAERPKGSFSTLEIQRTEQGDSAMYLCASSTGQFSSGNTIYFGEGSWLTVV.

J is TRBJ2-1 and V is TRBV7-9; D assignment may be TRBD1 or TRBD2 (5 bases each). Germline CDR1 and CDR2: SEHNR and FQNEAQ (reference sequence). The CDR3 runs 16 residues. Trimming stripped 5 bases from V and 0 bases from J, with 14 bases between. The CDR3 region is CASSLADTSSYNEQFF. DNA for the CDR3: TGTGCCAGCAGCCTCGCGGACACTAGCTCCTACAATGAGCAGTTCTTC.

This clone was recorded a few times. This chain connects TRBV23-1 to TRBJ1-2; TRBD1 might be the D (6 bases). TRBV23-1 is flagged as an ORF with uncertain function. This CDR3 is built from 16 residues. Trimming cost V 1 base and J 7 bases, with 19 bases left between them. The CDR3: CASSQFHAGTFCGYTF. The CDR3 DNA follows: TGCGCCAGCAGTCAATTTCATGCCGGGACATTCTGTGGCTACACCTTC.

This chain uses TRBV24-1 with TRBJ1-2; the D is unclear. Trimming left V 4 bases short and J 8 bases short, with 7 bases between. Germline CDR1 is KGHDR and CDR2 is SFDVKD. CDR3 length equals 11 residues. CDR3 nucleotides: TGTGCCACCAGTGACCAGTACGGCTACACCTTC. Encoded protein: CATSDQYGYTF.

This chain joins TRBV3-1 (or the pseudogene TRBV3-2) and TRBJ1-2; D is possibly TRBD1 (5 bases). Deletions cut 4 bases from V and 10 bases from J, with 13 bases between. Germline assignment: CDR1 LGHDT and CDR2 YNNKEL (reference sequence). This CDR3 contains 12 residues. The CDR3 DNA reads TGTGCCAGCAGCCGATTAGGGACCCCCTACACCTTC. This sequence encodes CASSRLGTPYTF.

This clone has only one observation. This chain connects TRBV7-3 to TRBJ2-1; no firm D call. The V gene lost 3 bases and the J gene lost 5 bases, with 8 bases spanning the gap. Germline V CDR1 and CDR2: SGHTA, FQGTGA. This CDR3 is 13 amino acids long. CDR3 DNA sequence: TGTGCCAGCAGCTTCGACGGCCACAATGAGCAGTTCTTC. This codes for CASSFDGHNEQFF.

The V call is TRBV5-1, the J call TRBJ2-7, with 7 bases that match TRBD1. CDR1 and CDR2 from the germline V gene are SGHRS and YFSETQ. CDR3 length equals 13 residues. The ends lost 2 bases at V and 4 bases at J; junction bases unmatched: 3. CDR3 bases: TGCGCCAGCAGCTTTACAGGGGAATACGAGCAGTACTTC. It is translated as CASSFTGEYEQYF.

This CDR3 is CASSTGGAGGYTF. CDR3 DNA: TGTGCCAGTAGCACCGGGGGCGCGGGGGGCTACACCTTC. The chain combines TRBV19 with TRBJ1-2; possibly TRBD1 for D (6 bases). Germline CDR1 LNHDA, CDR2 SQIVND (reference sequence). This CDR3 region has 13 residues. Trimming took 6 bases from V and 8 from J, leaving 16 bases between them.